This passage covers 12 T cell receptor beta chains from one sample sequenced in a study of T-cell reconstitution after alpha-beta-depleted transplantation in children. The authors prepared the TCRbeta library with unique molecular identifiers. TCRdb itself ran the PCR reads through MiXCR, one entry per CDR3 protein. The profile shows almost 600,000 distinct CDR3 sequences, over 20% of them singletons. The specimen comprised PBMCs, sampled before TCRalphabeta/CD19-depleted stem cell transplant. All receptors come from a boy less than two years old with Wiskott-Aldrich syndrome, due to receive a stem cell transplant.

The chain recombines TRBV11-2 with TRBJ2-1; TRBD1 matches at 8 bases. This CDR3 is 16 amino acids long. J was trimmed by 5 bases and V by 5 bases; bases with no gene match: 11. Looked up from germline, CDR1 is SGHAT and CDR2 is FQNNGV. CDR3 sequence (DNA): TGTGCCAGCAGCCCACGGACAGGGCCCTTTGACAATGAGCAGTTCTTC. It is translated as CASSPRTGPFDNEQFF.

The rearrangement joins TRBV12-3 or TRBV12-4 to TRBJ2-7, with TRBD1 matching 11 bases. J gave up 5 bases and V 4 bases, and 4 bases lay outside the gene matches. The CDR3 runs 14 residues. The CDR3 sequence is CASSSGQGANEQYF. The CDR3 nucleotides read TGTGCCAGCAGTTCTGGACAGGGGGCCAACGAGCAGTACTTC.

The V call is TRBV5-6, the J call TRBJ2-2; 10 bases map to TRBD2. This CDR3 is 14 amino acids long. CDR1 is SGHDT and CDR2 is YYEEEE in the germline V gene. J was trimmed by 7 bases and V by 0 bases; bases with no gene match: 0. The CDR3 coding sequence is TGTGCCAGCAGCTTGGGGACTAGCGGCGGGGAGCTGTTTTTT. Encoded protein: CASSLGTSGGELFF.

The rearrangement links TRBV6-1 to TRBJ2-1; D is perhaps TRBD2 (6 bases). The CDR3 has 16 residues. Germline V gene lookup returns CDR1 MNHNS and CDR2 SASEGT. The V end was cut by 5 bases, the J end by 0 bases, with 14 bases between. DNA of the CDR3: TGTGCCAGCAGTAGGGGCCTAGCGAGCTCCTACAATGAGCAGTTCTTC. Its protein is CASSRGLASSYNEQFF.

The chain employs TRBV20-1 and TRBJ2-7; D is perhaps TRBD1 (5 bases). This CDR3 spans 12 amino acids. Trimming left V 5 bases short and J 3 bases short, with 11 bases between. Germline CDR1 DFQATT, CDR2 SNEGSKA (reference sequence). The chain's CDR3 is CSADDRIYEQYF. CDR3 nucleotide sequence: TGCAGTGCTGATGACAGAATCTACGAGCAGTACTTC.

This clonotype was detected only a few times. CDR3 residues: CASSPVAGSSYNEQFF. The CDR3 coding sequence is TGTGCCAGCAGCCCCGTAGCGGGAAGCTCCTACAATGAGCAGTTCTTC. V gene TRBV7-9 combines with J gene TRBJ2-1; TRBD2 aligns across 8 bases. Germline-derived CDR1 and CDR2 are SEHNR and FQNEAQ (reference sequence). V lost 5 bases to trimming and J lost 0 bases; unmatched junction nucleotides: 6. The CDR3 covers 16 residues.

J is TRBJ2-3 and V is TRBV5-1; 8 bases agree with TRBD1. Germline assignment: CDR1 SGHRS and CDR2 YFSETQ. This CDR3 spans 15 amino acids. V dropped 4 bases and J dropped 3; count of bases not matched to a gene: 7. The CDR3 spells CASSRWTGLTDTQYF. CDR3 DNA: TGCGCCAGCAGCAGGTGGACAGGGCTTACAGATACGCAGTATTTT.

V is TRBV7-2 and J is TRBJ2-7; TRBD2 is a possible D gene (6 bases). V lost 5 bases, J lost 0 bases, and 14 bases lay in between. Germline loops: CDR1 SGHTA, CDR2 FQGNSA. The CDR3 is made up of 15 amino acids. As DNA, the CDR3 is TGTGCCAGCAGCCCCTCGGGGAGGCTCTCCTACGAGCAGTACTTC. This encodes CASSPSGRLSYEQYF.

This clonotype was detected only a few times. This sequence joins TRBV29-1 and TRBJ2-1; TRBD1 matches at 9 bases. Germline V gene lookup returns CDR1 SQVTM and CDR2 ANQGSEA. The length of the CDR3 is 14 residues. The V gene end was trimmed by 7 bases and the J gene end by 4 bases; junction bases not matched to a gene: 8. The CDR3 bases are TGCAGCGGCCTGGGACAGGGATTTTACAATGAGCAGTTCTTC. It yields the protein CSGLGQGFYNEQFF.

The CDR3 is CSVQGGKGTDTQYF. DNA of the CDR3: TGCAGCGTGCAAGGAGGGAAAGGCACAGATACGCAGTATTTT. The V gene is TRBV29-1, the J gene TRBJ2-3, with D perhaps TRBD2 (6 bases). The CDR3 has 14 residues. Trimming left V 6 bases short and J 1 base short, with 14 bases between. In germline, CDR1 is SQVTM, CDR2 ANQGSEA.

The chain has TRBV5-1 and TRBJ1-5, with 7 bases fitting TRBD1. Germline values: CDR1 SGHRS, CDR2 YFSETQ. Trimming took 0 bases from V and 1 from J; bases not matched to a gene: 4. This CDR3 contains 16 residues. The CDR3 region is CASSLGTGQSNQPQHF. The CDR3 bases are TGCGCCAGCAGCTTGGGGACAGGCCAAAGCAATCAGCCCCAGCATTTT.

This clonotype occurred a few times. The chain joins TRBV7-2 to TRBJ2-1; 8 bases fit TRBD2. The V segment lost 1 base and the J segment 3 bases; nucleotides outside the gene matches: 8. This CDR3 has 17 residues. Germline V CDR1 and CDR2: SGHTA, FQGNSA. The CDR3: CASSLGRGSGVYNEQFF. The CDR3 DNA is TGTGCCAGCAGCTTAGGTAGGGGTAGCGGGGTCTACAATGAGCAGTTCTTC.